Below are 21 T cell receptor beta chains sequenced from a single sample in a study of cytomegalovirus exposure and HLA in healthy donors (dated by TCRdb to 2016 to 2017). Library preparation employed the immunoSEQ multiplex PCR assay. The multiplex PCR relied on a mix of 60 forward primers for TCR Vbeta segments and 13 reverse primers for TCR Jbeta segments. TCRdb took over this immuneACCESS table, retaining in-frame rearrangements with V and J assigned. Such tables are incomplete; in checked studies, under half of the missing clones stem from an unresolved V gene, and the remainder is unexplained. The sample includes 120,000 or so clones, with 70% to 80% observed a single time. The top ten constitute 3.4% of the sample. The specimen sequenced was PBMCs. Receptors originate from a man aged 30-40 years in good health and CMV-seronegative.

The V gene is TRBV28, the J gene TRBJ2-7; no clear D. Per germline, CDR1 MDHEN and CDR2 SYDVKM. The length of the CDR3 is 13 residues. The V end was cut by 6 bases, the J end by 1 base, with 10 bases between. For the CDR3, the DNA is TGTGCCAGCAGGTTGCCCAGTTCCTACGAGCAGTACTTC. This encodes CASRLPSSYEQYF. The entire variable domain, with the rest obtained from reference TRBV28 and TRBJ2-7, is as follows: DVKVTQSSRYLVKRTGEKVFLECVQDMDHENMFWYRQDPGLGLRLIYFSYDVKMKEKGDIPEGYSVSREKKERFSLILESASTNQTSMYLCASRLPSSYEQYFGPGTRLTVT.

This sequence joins TRBV14 and TRBJ2-7; a possible D gene is TRBD1 (6 bases). Germline assignment: CDR1 SGHDN and CDR2 FVKESK. Trimming removed 0 bases at V and 0 bases at J, with 18 bases between. This CDR3 has 18 residues. The CDR3 DNA follows: TGTGCCAGCAGCCAAGACCGACTTAGGACAGTGCGCTCCTACGAGCAGTACTTC. It yields the protein CASSQDRLRTVRSYEQYF.

This rearrangement joins TRBV6-1 to TRBJ1-1, with D unclear. Looked up from germline, CDR1 is MNHNS and CDR2 is SASEGT. CDR3 size: 12 residues. V was cut by 6 bases and J by 8 bases, with 13 bases left in between. CDR3 in amino acids: CASRIDWSEAFF. The CDR3 DNA is TGTGCCAGCAGGATTGACTGGTCCGAAGCTTTCTTT.

The chain uses TRBV7-2 and TRBJ2-2; 9 nucleotides align to TRBD1. V shed 5 bases and J 6 bases; nucleotides not matched to a gene: 10. The CDR3 consists of 16 residues. Germline CDR1 reads SGHTA; CDR2 reads FQGNSA. As DNA, the CDR3 is TGTGCCAGCAGCCTCCATGGGACAGGGAGCGCCGGGGAGCTGTTTTTT. It translates to CASSLHGTGSAGELFF.

The chain employs TRBV6-4 and TRBJ1-1; D perhaps matches TRBD1 (6 bases). This CDR3 has 13 residues. Germline CDR1 is MRHNA and CDR2 is SNTAGT. Between the trimmed V and J ends, which lost 3 bases and 10 bases, there was a span of 15 bases. Written as DNA, the CDR3 is TGTGCCAGCAGTGAAACCCTACAGGGTACAGCTTTCTTT. Its translation: CASSETLQGTAFF.

This chain connects TRBV2 to TRBJ2-2; tentative D call: TRBD1 (5 bases). The V gene lost 4 bases and the J gene lost 0 bases, with 12 bases spanning the gap. The CDR3 consists of 16 residues. CDR1 and CDR2 (germline): SNHLY, FYNNEI. Here the CDR3 reads CASSVEDMTNTGELFF. CDR3 nucleotide sequence: TGTGCCAGCAGTGTTGAGGACATGACGAACACCGGGGAGCTGTTTTTT.

The V and J genes are TRBV30 and TRBJ1-3, with 9 nucleotides matching TRBD1. The CDR3 runs to 13 residues. V lost 4 bases and J lost 4; bases outside the gene matches: 2. The germline CDR1 and CDR2 sequences are GTSNPN and SVGIG (reference sequence). The CDR3 DNA sequence: TGTGCCTGGATCGGACAGGGGGGAAACACCATATATTTT. Encoded protein: CAWIGQGGNTIYF.

The chain links TRBV7-9 to TRBJ2-3, with TRBD2 identical over 13 bases. In germline, CDR1 is SEHNR, CDR2 FQNEAQ (reference sequence). V dropped 10 bases and J dropped 1; count of bases not matched to a gene: 5. The CDR3 is 15 amino acids. CDR3 nucleotides: TGTGCCACCCGACTAGCGGGGGGCCGCACAGATACGCAGTATTTT. It translates to CATRLAGGRTDTQYF.

The chain joins TRBV7-9 to TRBJ2-7; 13 bases are shared with TRBD2. V gave up 5 bases and J gave up 7 bases; unmatched junction bases: 11. The CDR3 extends over 16 amino acids. The germline gives CDR1 SEHNR, CDR2 FQNEAQ (reference sequence). The CDR3 here is CASSPGLAGAGWEQYF. The CDR3 coding sequence is TGTGCCAGCAGCCCAGGACTAGCGGGGGCTGGGTGGGAGCAGTACTTC.

The genes are TRBV6-5 and TRBJ2-2, with D possibly TRBD1 on 5 matching bases. Trimming shortened V by 7 bases and J by 8 bases, and 11 bases separated the two germline ends. The CDR3 sequence is 12 residues long. The germline gives CDR1 MNHEY, CDR2 SVGAGI. As DNA, the CDR3 is TGTGCCAGCATCGTCAGGGCGGGGGAGCTGTTTTTT. As protein: CASIVRAGELFF.

This sequence joins TRBV5-1 and TRBJ1-4, with TRBD1 matching over 7 bases. J was trimmed by 8 bases and V by 0 bases; bases with no gene match: 10. The germline V gene encodes CDR1 SGHRS and CDR2 YFSETQ. CDR3 length: 16 residues. The CDR3 coding sequence is TGCGCCAGCAGCTTGGGGTGGACAGGAGATATGGAAAAACTGTTTTTT. Translated: CASSLGWTGDMEKLFF.

V usage is TRBV23-1 and J usage is TRBJ1-1; TRBD1 might be the D (6 bases). TRBV23-1 qualifies as an ORF whose function is uncertain. The CDR3 runs to 17 residues. V lost 7 bases and J lost 1, with 22 bases in between. The CDR3 nucleotides read TGCGCCAGCACCTCCGACAGGAAAAATCGCGGGAACACTGAAGCTTTCTTT. Translated, it gives CASTSDRKNRGNTEAFF.

This rearrangement joins TRBV7-9 to TRBJ1-2, with D possibly being TRBD1 (6 bases). CDR1 SEHNR and CDR2 FQNEAQ come from the germline V gene (reference sequence). The CDR3 extends over 15 amino acids. The germline V and J ends were trimmed by 0 bases and 4 bases, with 12 bases remaining between them. The CDR3 bases are TGTGCCAGCAGCTTAGCGAAGGCAGGGGCCTATGGCTACACCTTC. Translated: CASSLAKAGAYGYTF.

This clone was counted a few times. This sequence joins TRBV12-5 and TRBJ1-1; 8 nucleotides match TRBD1. Germline loops: CDR1 LGHNT, CDR2 FRNRAP. The CDR3 runs 13 residues. Trimming took 3 bases from V and 5 from J; bases not matched to a gene: 2. The CDR3 nucleotides read TGTGCTAGTGGTTTAGACAGGGGAACTGAAGCTTTCTTT. Translated: CASGLDRGTEAFF.

This clone was counted between two and nine times. The rearrangement uses TRBV10-3 and TRBJ2-7; 10 bases match TRBD2. CDR3 size: 13 residues. V lost 7 bases and J lost 5; bases outside the gene matches: 5. Germline-derived CDR1 and CDR2 are ENHRY and SYGVKD. The CDR3: CAIKASGRHEQYF. In DNA form, the CDR3 reads TGTGCCATCAAGGCTAGCGGGAGACACGAGCAGTACTTC.

The chain couples TRBV10-2 to TRBJ2-3, with TRBD2 matching over 9 bases. Germline lookup yields CDR1 WSHSY and CDR2 SAAADI. The V and J ends lost 3 bases and 5 bases, in that order; junction bases with no gene match: 9. The length of the CDR3 is 16 residues. CDR3 sequence (DNA): TGCGCCAGCAGTGATCGCGGGAGGGAGCTACGAGATACGCAGTATTTT. Translated: CASSDRGRELRDTQYF.

The rearrangement joins TRBV5-6 to TRBJ1-2; 8 bases align to TRBD1. This CDR3 contains 15 residues. CDR1 SGHDT and CDR2 YYEEEE come from the germline V gene. V lost 0 bases to trimming and J lost 3 bases; unmatched junction nucleotides: 4. The CDR3 loop reads CASSLGAGGHYGYTF. As DNA, the CDR3 is TGTGCCAGCAGCTTGGGGGCAGGGGGCCACTATGGCTACACCTTC.

V and J are TRBV7-3 and TRBJ2-1; 11 bases match TRBD2. The CDR3 is 16 amino acids. Germline V gene data show CDR1 as SGHTA and CDR2 as FQGTGA. Germline trimming cut 5 bases from V and 3 bases from J; bases unmatched to any gene: 6. CDR3 sequence (DNA): TGTGCCAGCAGCGGCCCCGGGACTAGCGGCTACAATGAGCAGTTCTTC. Protein: CASSGPGTSGYNEQFF. Full variable domain (rest looked up from reference TRBV7-3 and TRBJ2-1): GAGVSQTPSNKVTEKGKYVELRCDPISGHTALYWYRQSLGQGPEFLIYFQGTGAADDSGLPNDRFFAVRPEGSVSTLKIQRTERGDSAVYLCASSGPGTSGYNEQFFGPGTRLTVL.

This clone came up once. This chain links TRBV19 with TRBJ1-1; possible D gene TRBD1, 6 bases. There are 13 residues in the CDR3. CDR1 LNHDA and CDR2 SQIVND come from the germline V gene (reference sequence). Trimming took 7 bases from V and 5 from J, leaving 14 bases between them. CDR3 residues: CASTPTGRTEAFF. CDR3 nucleotide sequence: TGTGCCAGTACTCCCACAGGGAGAACTGAAGCTTTCTTT.

V and J are TRBV6-5 and TRBJ1-5; possible D gene TRBD1, 6 bases. Trimming took 4 bases from V and 0 from J, leaving 13 bases between them. The germline gives CDR1 MNHEY, CDR2 SVGAGI. The CDR3 extends over 16 amino acids. The CDR3 nucleotides are TGTGCCAGCAGTTCCGACAGGATCTTTAGCAATCAGCCCCAGCATTTT. It encodes CASSSDRIFSNQPQHF.

J is TRBJ1-2 and V is TRBV29-1; D unresolved. The CDR3 runs to 14 residues. V was clipped by 7 bases and J by 7 bases, with 22 bases between them. Germline V CDR1 and CDR2: SQVTM, ANQGSEA. For the CDR3, the DNA is TGCAGCGATATCTACAAGGGCGAACTAGGTGGCTACACCTTC. The encoded protein is CSDIYKGELGGYTF. Combining the CDR3 with reference TRBV29-1 and TRBJ1-2 gives the whole variable domain SAVISQKPSRDICQRGTSLTIQCQVDSQVTMMFWYRQQPGQSLTLIATANQGSEATYESGFVIDKFPISRPNLTFSTLTVSNMSPEDSSIYLCSDIYKGELGGYTFGSGTRLTVV.